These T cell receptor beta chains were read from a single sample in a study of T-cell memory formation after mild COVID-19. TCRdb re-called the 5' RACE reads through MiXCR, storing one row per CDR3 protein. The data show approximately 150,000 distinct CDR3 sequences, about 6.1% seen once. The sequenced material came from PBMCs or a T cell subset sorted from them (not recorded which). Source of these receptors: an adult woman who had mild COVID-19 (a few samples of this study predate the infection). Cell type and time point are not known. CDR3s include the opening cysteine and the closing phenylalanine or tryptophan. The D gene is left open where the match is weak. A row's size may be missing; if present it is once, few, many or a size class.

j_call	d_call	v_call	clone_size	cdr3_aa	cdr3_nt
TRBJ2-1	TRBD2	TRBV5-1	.	CASSYGLAGQGEQFF	TGCGCCAGCAGCTACGGACTAGCGGGGCAGGGGGAGCAGTTCTTC
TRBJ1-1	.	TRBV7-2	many	CASSLAGRSNTEAFF	TGTGCCAGCAGCTTAGCGGGACGTTCGAACACTGAAGCTTTCTTT
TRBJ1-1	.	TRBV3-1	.	CASSQKENTEAFF	TGTGCCAGCAGCCAAAAAGAGAACACTGAAGCTTTCTTT
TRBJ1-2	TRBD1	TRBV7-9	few	CASSLYSRGEGYTF	TGTGCCAGCAGCTTATACAGCAGGGGGGAAGGCTACACCTTC
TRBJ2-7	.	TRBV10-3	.	CAISPGQSYSYEQYF	TGTGCCATCAGCCCCGGACAGAGTTACTCCTACGAGCAGTACTTC
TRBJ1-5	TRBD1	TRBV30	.	CAWAKGQSNQPQHF	TGTGCCTGGGCTAAGGGACAGAGTAATCAGCCCCAGCATTTT
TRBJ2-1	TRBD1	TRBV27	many	CASIPRDSPYNEQFF	TGTGCCAGCATCCCCCGGGACAGTCCCTACAATGAGCAGTTCTTC
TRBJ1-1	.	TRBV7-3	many	CASSRGVTTEAFF	TGTGCCAGCAGCAGAGGGGTCACCACTGAAGCTTTCTTT
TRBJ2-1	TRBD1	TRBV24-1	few	CATSDRSGGRRNEQFF	TGTGCCACCAGTGATCGATCAGGGGGTAGGAGGAATGAGCAGTTCTTC
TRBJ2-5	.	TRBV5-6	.	CASSLAEPRLQETQYF	TGTGCCAGCAGCTTAGCGGAGCCTAGACTTCAAGAGACCCAGTACTTC
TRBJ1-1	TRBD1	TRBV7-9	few	CASTPETGGNTEAFF	TGTGCCAGCACCCCGGAGACAGGGGGGAACACTGAAGCTTTCTTT
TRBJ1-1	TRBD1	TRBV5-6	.	CASSLGTAGLEAFF	TGTGCCAGCAGCTTAGGGACAGCGGGACTTGAAGCTTTCTTT
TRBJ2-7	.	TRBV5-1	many	CASKLGDEHDEQYF	TGCGCCAGCAAACTGGGCGACGAACACGACGAGCAGTACTTC
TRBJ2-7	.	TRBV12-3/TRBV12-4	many	CASSLGPEAYEQYF	TGTGCCAGCAGTTTGGGCCCGGAAGCCTACGAGCAGTACTTC
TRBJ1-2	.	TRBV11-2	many	CASSLQGNYGYTF	TGTGCCAGCAGCTTACAGGGTAACTATGGCTACACCTTC
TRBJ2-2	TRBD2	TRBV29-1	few	CSVGGLAGGRVNTGELFF	TGCAGCGTCGGGGGACTAGCGGGGGGCCGGGTTAACACCGGGGAGCTGTTTTTT
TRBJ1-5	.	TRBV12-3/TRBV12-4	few	CASSPNKGLLGNQPQHF	TGTGCCAGCAGTCCTAACAAGGGCCTCTTAGGCAATCAGCCCCAGCATTTT
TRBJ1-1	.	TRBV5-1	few	CASSSPGTLSEAFF	TGCGCCAGCAGCTCCCCGGGGACTCTCTCTGAAGCTTTCTTT
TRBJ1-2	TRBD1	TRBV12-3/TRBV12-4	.	CASSLAGQGAYGYTF	TGTGCCAGCAGTTTAGCGGGACAGGGAGCGTATGGCTACACCTTC
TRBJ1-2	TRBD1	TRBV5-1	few	CASSSPGQVYGYTF	TGCGCCAGCAGCTCACCGGGACAGGTCTATGGCTACACCTTC
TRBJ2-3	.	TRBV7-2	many	CASSLEGGLITDTQYF	TGTGCCAGCAGCTTAGAAGGCGGGCTTATCACAGATACGCAGTATTTT
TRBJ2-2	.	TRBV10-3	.	CAISRDLTGELFF	TGTGCCATCAGTCGGGACCTCACCGGGGAGCTGTTTTTT